This T cell receptor (beta chain) was recorded in a study of blood T cells in healthy people across ages. General study findings and limits: Both higher diversity and more naive CD4+ cells marked long-lived donors when set against aged donors.

Donation came from healthy Caucasian individuals in Russia who were aged about 6 to 95. The CDR3 runs to 15 residues. CDR1 and CDR2 from the germline V gene are KGHDR and SFDVKD. V was cut by 7 bases and J by 0 bases, with 13 bases left in between. This clonotype was detected a few times. Its antigen is as yet unknown. Combining a sample-barcoded 5' primer with a J-beta primer mix, a second PCR ran for 7 to 11 cycles. A single record per CDR3 protein comes from TCRdb applying MiXCR to the 5' RACE reads. The table includes 700,000 or so distinct CDR3 sequences, 22% detected once. The receptor was derived from an older man in good health. The chain links TRBV24-1 to TRBJ2-3; tentative D call: TRBD2 (7 bases). The sample was blood. This chain's CDR3 is CATSPGGASTDTQYF. The CDR3 DNA is TGTGCCACCAGCCCGGGGGGCGCTAGCACAGATACGCAGTATTTT.